Detailed here is one T cell receptor beta chain. The antigen is undetermined. The entry originates in a study of cytomegalovirus exposure and HLA in healthy donors. The study's findings and limits: The presence/absence work took it that sequencing depth was about the same across donors.

Germline lookup yields CDR1 MNHNY and CDR2 SVGAGI (reference sequence). The CDR3 spans 14 residues. PCR involved 60 Vbeta and 13 Jbeta primers. Sequencing was performed with immunoSEQ multiplex PCR; in TCRdb, only in-frame clones are kept and a portion is missing. The data hold around 200,000 clones, with 55% to 65% observed a single time. Sequencing was performed on PBMCs. This TCR was recovered from a man aged 40-50 years in good health and CMV-seronegative. The V call is TRBV6-6, the J call TRBJ2-5, with unresolved D. The closer fit of TRBJ2-7 to the DNA end suggests the J call may be wrong. The CDR3: CASSYEQKPYEQYF. Written as DNA, the CDR3 is TGTGCCAGCAGTTACGAACAGAAACCCTACGAGCAGTACTTC.